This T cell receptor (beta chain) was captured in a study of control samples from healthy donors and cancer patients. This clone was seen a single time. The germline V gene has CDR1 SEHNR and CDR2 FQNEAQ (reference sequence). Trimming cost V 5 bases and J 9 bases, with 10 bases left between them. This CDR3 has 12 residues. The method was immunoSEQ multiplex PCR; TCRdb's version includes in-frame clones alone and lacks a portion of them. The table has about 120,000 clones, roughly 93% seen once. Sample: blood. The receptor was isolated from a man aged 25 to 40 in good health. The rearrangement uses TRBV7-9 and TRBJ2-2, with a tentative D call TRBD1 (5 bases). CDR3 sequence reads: CASSPRQRELFF. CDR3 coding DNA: TGTGCCAGCAGCCCGAGACAGCGGGAGCTGTTTTTT.